This passage covers 14 T cell receptor beta chains from one sample sequenced in a study of T cell changes during pregnancy in multiple sclerosis. This table comes from immunoSEQ multiplex PCR, and its TCRdb copy is limited to in-frame clones, with some not included. The repertoire holds 70,000 to 95,000 clones, about 89% seen once, with around 0.5% in the top ten. The specimen was CD4+ T cells from peripheral blood mononuclear cells, collected in the second trimester of pregnancy. The receptors derive from a female donor with multiple sclerosis, enrolled in a pregnancy study.

The chain combines TRBV28 with TRBJ1-5, with a weak D call TRBD1 (5 bases). V lost 8 bases and J lost 4, with 12 bases in between. There are 13 residues in the CDR3. Germline V gene lookup returns CDR1 MDHEN and CDR2 SYDVKM. CDR3 nucleotide sequence: TGTGCCAGCCGTGGCAGGGTTAATCAGCCCCAGCATTTT. Its translation is CASRGRVNQPQHF.

This rearrangement joins TRBV18 to TRBJ2-5; TRBD2 agrees at 7 bases. In germline, CDR1 is KGHSH, CDR2 LQKENI. The CDR3 extends over 13 amino acids. V dropped 3 bases and J dropped 5; count of bases not matched to a gene: 3. The DNA for the CDR3 is TGTGCCAGCTCACCTTCGGGAGGCGAGACCCAGTACTTC. The encoded protein is CASSPSGGETQYF.

The table lists this clone with a few counts. The chain couples TRBV9 to TRBJ1-1, with TRBD1 identical over 7 bases. Germline lookup yields CDR1 SGDLS and CDR2 YYNGEE. Germline trimming cut 2 bases from V and 5 bases from J; bases unmatched to any gene: 6. This CDR3 is 14 amino acids long. The CDR3 region is CASSVRQGGTEAFF. In DNA, the CDR3 is TGTGCCAGCAGCGTTAGACAGGGAGGAACTGAAGCTTTCTTT.

V and J are TRBV5-1 and TRBJ2-1; 9 bases line up with TRBD1. The CDR3 consists of 18 residues. V was pared by 4 bases and J by 2 bases, with 13 bases of the junction left unmatched. Germline CDR1 and CDR2: SGHRS and YFSETQ. The CDR3 protein is CASSPRGAGTGTYNEQFF. The CDR3 nucleotides are TGCGCCAGCAGCCCAAGGGGGGCCGGGACAGGGACCTACAATGAGCAGTTCTTC.

The chain has TRBV28 and TRBJ2-1; 7 nucleotides line up with TRBD1. Germline V gene data show CDR1 as MDHEN and CDR2 as SYDVKM. The CDR3 spans 13 residues. J lost 7 bases, V lost 5 bases, and 5 bases had no gene match. CDR3 nucleotides: TGTGCCAGCAGTGTAGGGACAGTGAATGAGCAGTTCTTC. Its protein product is CASSVGTVNEQFF.

The rearrangement uses TRBV18 and TRBJ1-1; no firm D call. The CDR3 consists of 13 residues. Germline CDR1 reads KGHSH; CDR2 reads LQKENI. Trimming removed 6 bases at V and 11 bases at J, with 19 bases between. The CDR3 bases are TGTGCCAGCTCCCCTGGACTGGAGCTAAGGGCTTTCTTT. Protein: CASSPGLELRAFF.

V usage is TRBV14 and J usage is TRBJ1-1; D not resolved. Trimming stripped 5 bases from V and 0 bases from J, with 7 bases between. The CDR3 length is 13 residues. Germline CDR1 is SGHDN and CDR2 is FVKESK. This CDR3 is CASSIALNTEAFF. CDR3 DNA sequence: TGTGCCAGCAGCATAGCCTTGAACACTGAAGCTTTCTTT. The entire variable domain, with the rest obtained from reference TRBV14 and TRBJ1-1, is as follows: EAGVTQFPSHSVIEKGQTVTLRCDPISGHDNLYWYRRVMGKEIKFLLHFVKESKQDESGMPNNRFLAERTGGTYSTLKVQPAELEDSGVYFCASSIALNTEAFFGQGTRLTVV.

This chain uses TRBV18 with TRBJ1-2; 9 positions agree with TRBD1. This CDR3 contains 14 residues. The trim removed 3 bases at V and 8 bases at J, leaving 7 bases unmatched. Germline lookup yields CDR1 KGHSH and CDR2 LQKENI. In DNA form, the CDR3 reads TGTGCCAGCTCACCGTCGCGGGACAGGGAAGGCTACACCTTC. This codes for CASSPSRDREGYTF.

CDR3 bases: TGTGCCTGGAGCTTTAACATCAACCCCAGCACAGATACGCAGTATTTT. It encodes CAWSFNINPSTDTQYF. This rearrangement joins TRBV30 to TRBJ2-3; D is unresolved. The CDR3 contains 16 residues. With 3 bases removed from V and 0 bases from J, the gap between germline ends came to 16 bases. Germline assignment: CDR1 GTSNPN and CDR2 SVGIG (reference sequence).

The V gene is TRBV5-1, the J gene TRBJ2-3; 8 positions match TRBD2. Per the germline V gene, CDR1 is SGHRS and CDR2 is YFSETQ. The J segment lost 4 bases and the V segment lost 2 bases, leaving 6 bases of the junction unmatched. The CDR3 extends over 15 amino acids. DNA of the CDR3: TGCGCCAGCAGCTTTGGGACTAGTTTCTCAGATACGCAGTATTTT. Translating it yields CASSFGTSFSDTQYF. Supplemented by reference TRBV5-1 and TRBJ2-3, the full variable domain reads KAGVTQTPRYLIKTRGQQVTLSCSPISGHRSVSWYQQTPGQGLQFLFEYFSETQRNKGNFPGRFSGRQFSNSRSEMNVSTLELGDSALYLCASSFGTSFSDTQYFGPGTRLTVL.

This chain connects TRBV6-1 to TRBJ1-1; the D is unclear. The CDR3 is made up of 12 amino acids. Trimming stripped 8 bases from V and 4 bases from J, with 11 bases between. Germline loops: CDR1 MNHNS, CDR2 SASEGT. The CDR3 sequence is CASLELGTEAFF. For the CDR3, the DNA is TGTGCCAGCCTAGAGCTGGGCACTGAAGCTTTCTTT.

V and J are TRBV25-1 and TRBJ2-1, with a possible D match to TRBD2 (6 bases). The CDR3 length is 17 residues. CDR1 and CDR2 from the germline V gene are MGHDK and SYGVNS. Trimming cost V 2 bases and J 4 bases, with 18 bases left between them. The CDR3 DNA sequence: TGTGCCAGCAGTGAACACCAGGGACTCGTCGGGTACAATGAGCAGTTCTTC. Its translation is CASSEHQGLVGYNEQFF. The variable domain in full, completed from reference TRBV25-1 and TRBJ2-1, reads EADIYQTPRYLVIGTGKKITLECSQTMGHDKMYWYQQDPGMELHLIHYSYGVNSTEKGDLSSESTVSRIRTEHFPLTLESARPSHTSQYLCASSEHQGLVGYNEQFFGPGTRLTVL.

The rearrangement joins TRBV7-3 to TRBJ2-5; tentatively, D is TRBD2 (5 bases). Between the trimmed V and J ends, which lost 2 bases and 2 bases, there was a span of 21 bases. Germline assignment: CDR1 SGHTA and CDR2 FQGTGA. This CDR3 region has 18 residues. CDR3 sequence (DNA): TGTGCCAGCAGCTTAGCGGGCGCGGGCGGGTCAGATCAAGAGACCCAGTACTTC. Amino acids: CASSLAGAGGSDQETQYF.

This rearrangement joins TRBV6-6 to TRBJ1-2; the D is unclear. With 8 bases removed from V and 0 bases from J, the gap between germline ends came to 7 bases. Germline V gene sequence: CDR1 MNHNY, CDR2 SVGAGI (reference sequence). The CDR3 covers 12 residues. DNA for the CDR3: TGTGCCAGCCGAGGCTCTAACTATGGCTACACCTTC. Protein: CASRGSNYGYTF.